The 25 T cell receptor beta chains below all came from one sample that was sequenced in a study of T cells in Graves' hyperthyroidism and ophthalmopathy. From RNA transcripts, TCR beta CDR3 regions were amplified. When the TCR CDR3 underwent first-round RT-PCR, the HTBI primer set was used. TCRdb analysed the multiplex PCR reads with MiXCR anew, one entry per CDR3 protein. The sample includes around 350,000 distinct CDR3 sequences, more than 14% of them seen just once. The sample taken for sequencing was blood. The receptors derive from a woman in her twenties or thirties with Graves' ophthalmopathy.

This clonotype came up many times. The chain couples TRBV7-9 to TRBJ2-6; D may be TRBD2 (5 bases). CDR1 is SEHNR and CDR2 is FQNEAQ in the germline V gene (reference sequence). Trimming removed 4 bases from V and 1 base from J, with 11 bases in between. The CDR3 is 16 amino acids. CDR3 nucleotides: TGTGCCAGCAGCTGGCCCCGGGAATCTGGGGCCAACGTCCTGACTTTC. Translation: CASSWPRESGANVLTF.

This clonotype was observed at least ten times. The chain carries TRBV7-9 and TRBJ2-5; TRBD2 matches 10 bases. Germline V lookup: CDR1 SEHNR, CDR2 FQNEAQ (reference sequence). This CDR3 spans 15 amino acids. V was pared by 7 bases and J by 2 bases, with 7 bases of the junction left unmatched. The CDR3 DNA sequence: TGTGCCAGCATCTCGGATAGCGGGGGGCAAGAGACCCAGTACTTC. Protein product: CASISDSGGQETQYF.

This clonotype came up many times. The rearrangement links TRBV28 to TRBJ2-7; unclear D gene. The CDR3 extends over 13 amino acids. Trimming cost V 2 bases and J 2 bases, with 7 bases left between them. Germline lookup yields CDR1 MDHEN and CDR2 SYDVKM. The CDR3 sequence: CASSLGLTYEQYF. DNA of the CDR3: TGTGCCAGCAGTTTAGGGCTAACCTACGAGCAGTACTTC.

Only a few counts were recorded for this clonotype. The chain uses TRBV10-3 and TRBJ2-1; D not resolved. V gave up 7 bases and J gave up 4 bases, with 17 bases separating them. Looked up from germline, CDR1 is ENHRY and CDR2 is SYGVKD. The CDR3 has 15 residues. DNA of the CDR3: TGTGCCATCACCGCAGGTTCCCCAAAATACAATGAGCAGTTCTTC. Its translation is CAITAGSPKYNEQFF.

CDR3 in amino acids: CSAIKTGAKETQYF. DNA for the CDR3: TGCAGTGCCATCAAGACAGGAGCTAAAGAGACCCAGTACTTC. The rearrangement joins TRBV20-1 to TRBJ2-5; a weak D match, TRBD1 (6 bases). The germline CDR1 and CDR2 sequences are DFQATT and SNEGSKA (reference sequence). Trimming took off 6 bases at V and 3 bases at J, with 17 bases between the two ends. CDR3 length equals 14 residues.

This clonotype showed up many times. The V and J genes are TRBV24-1 and TRBJ1-1; a weak D match, TRBD1 (6 bases). This CDR3 is 13 amino acids long. Germline values: CDR1 KGHDR, CDR2 SFDVKD. V gave up 5 bases and J gave up 4 bases, with 10 bases separating them. CDR3 bases: TGTGCCACCAGTGTGTCGGGGGCCACTGAAGCTTTCTTT. This encodes CATSVSGATEAFF.

In its sample, this clonotype was seen many times. V usage is TRBV5-1 and J usage is TRBJ2-5; maybe TRBD1 (6 bases). The CDR3 extends over 18 amino acids. Trimming took 0 bases from V and 4 from J, leaving 22 bases between them. The germline V gene has CDR1 SGHRS and CDR2 YFSETQ. The CDR3 reads CASSLDVWAGAQRETQYF. CDR3 in DNA: TGCGCCAGCAGCTTGGACGTTTGGGCAGGGGCCCAGCGAGAGACCCAGTACTTC.

This chain links TRBV6-1 with TRBJ1-3; D is ambiguous. The germline V gene encodes CDR1 MNHNS and CDR2 SASEGT. Trimming shortened V by 3 bases and J by 2 bases, and 5 bases separated the two germline ends. The CDR3 has 13 residues. CDR3 DNA: TGTGCCAGCAGTGAGGTGGCTGGAAACACCATATATTTT. Translation: CASSEVAGNTIYF.

The chain uses TRBV15 and TRBJ1-3; D uncertain. Germline lookup yields CDR1 LNHNV and CDR2 YYDKDF (reference sequence). Trimming cost V 1 base and J 0 bases, with 7 bases left between them. The CDR3 runs 15 residues. CDR3 DNA: TGTGCCACCAGCAGAGTTGGCAGCTCTGGAAACACCATATATTTT. As protein: CATSRVGSSGNTIYF.

The sample holds many counts of this clonotype. The chain carries TRBV11-2 and TRBJ2-1, with a weak D call TRBD1 (6 bases). CDR3 size: 15 residues. Germline V gene data show CDR1 as SGHAT and CDR2 as FQNNGV. V was shortened by 6 bases and J by 6 bases, with 18 bases between the two germline ends. In DNA form, the CDR3 reads TGTGCCAGCAGATTCTTAGCAGGGGTCAGCAATGAGCAGTTCTTC. It is translated as CASRFLAGVSNEQFF.

Notes on this clonotype: A clone one base away is much larger, so this may be a read error. The rearrangement joins TRBV7-2 to TRBJ2-3; possible D gene TRBD2, 6 bases. Germline V CDR1 and CDR2: SGHTA, FQGNSA. Trimming stripped 5 bases from V and 0 bases from J, with 15 bases between. This CDR3 has 16 residues. Here the CDR3 DNA reads TGTGCCAGCAGCAACCTAGACGGGACTAGCACAGATACGCAGTATTTT. Amino acids: CASSNLDGTSTDTQYF. The full variable domain, rest sourced from reference TRBV7-2 and TRBJ2-3, is GAGVSQSPSNKVTEKGKDVELRCDPISGHTALYWYRQSLGQGLEFLIYFQGNSAPDKSGLPSDRFSAERTGGSVSTLTIQRTQQEDSAVYLCASSNLDGTSTDTQYFGPGTRLTVL.

This clonotype was counted once. A much larger clone lies a single base off, so this may be a read error. The chain is built from TRBV29-1 and TRBJ2-7, with TRBD1 matching over 10 bases. Looked up from germline, CDR1 is SQVTM and CDR2 is ANQGSEA. CDR3 length: 13 amino acids. V shed 8 bases and J 6 bases; nucleotides not matched to a gene: 10. In nucleotides, the CDR3 is TGCAGCATGAATCCGGGACAGGGGACCGAGCAGTACTTC. This encodes CSMNPGQGTEQYF.

The CDR3 DNA sequence: TGCAGCGTTGAGGGGCAGGGTCGGTACGAGCAGTACTTC. Translation: CSVEGQGRYEQYF. The rearrangement links TRBV29-1 to TRBJ2-7, with a tentative D call TRBD1 (5 bases). The germline V gene encodes CDR1 SQVTM and CDR2 ANQGSEA. Deletions cut 3 bases from V and 4 bases from J, with 13 bases between. The CDR3 loop spans 13 amino acids.

The sample holds many counts of this clonotype. The chain recombines TRBV20-1 with TRBJ1-1, with 9 positions matching TRBD1. V dropped 6 bases and J dropped 7; count of bases not matched to a gene: 21. Germline V lookup: CDR1 DFQATT, CDR2 SNEGSKA (reference sequence). The CDR3 is 17 residues long. The CDR3 DNA reads TGCAGTGCCGGCCCTGGACAGGGGACATCCGGAATCTTTGAAGCTTTCTTT. Encoded protein: CSAGPGQGTSGIFEAFF.

In its sample, this clonotype was seen many times. The chain is built from TRBV28 and TRBJ2-7, with D possibly matching TRBD2 (5 bases). V shed 6 bases and J shed 7 bases, with 13 bases lying between them. Germline-derived CDR1 and CDR2 are MDHEN and SYDVKM. This CDR3 has 12 amino acids. The CDR3 DNA reads as TGTGCCAGCAGCCCCCTTGGGAGTGAGCAGTACTTC. Its translation is CASSPLGSEQYF.

This clonotype has at least ten counts. The gene calls are TRBV7-9 and TRBJ1-4; 7 bases align to TRBD1. The J segment lost 8 bases and the V segment lost 7 bases, leaving 16 bases of the junction unmatched. The CDR3 loop spans 16 amino acids. Per the germline V gene, CDR1 is SEHNR and CDR2 is FQNEAQ (reference sequence). CDR3 region: CASTAGPGQNTEKLFF. The CDR3 DNA is TGTGCCAGCACCGCAGGACCGGGACAGAATACAGAAAAACTGTTTTTT.

Comments on this clonotype: This may arise from a read error, as a much more abundant clone is one base away. The rearrangement joins TRBV24-1 to TRBJ2-5; D call uncertain. This CDR3 is built from 13 residues. Germline V gives CDR1 KGHDR, CDR2 SFDVKD. V was shortened by 2 bases and J by 3 bases, with 6 bases between the two germline ends. The CDR3 DNA reads as TGTGCCACCAGTGATTCGACGGAAGAGACCCAGTACTTC. It encodes CATSDSTEETQYF.

This clonotype was seen ten or more times. The chain is built from TRBV20-1 and TRBJ2-3, with D maybe TRBD2 (5 bases). The CDR3 has 14 amino acids. The germline V gene has CDR1 DFQATT and CDR2 SNEGSKA (reference sequence). Trimming took 0 bases from V and 4 from J, leaving 11 bases between them. CDR3 DNA: TGCAGTGCTAGAGACCCGGGGATCTCAGATACGCAGTATTTT. It translates to CSARDPGISDTQYF.

This clonotype has a count of ten or more. The chain carries TRBV24-1 and TRBJ1-5; D gene unclear. The V gene lost 3 bases and the J gene lost 0 bases, with 5 bases spanning the gap. This CDR3 is built from 14 residues. Per germline, CDR1 KGHDR and CDR2 SFDVKD. Written as DNA, the CDR3 is TGTGCCACCAGTGATAGAAATAGCAATCAGCCCCAGCATTTT. Protein sequence: CATSDRNSNQPQHF.

This clonotype was seen ten or more times. This CDR3 reads CASSSIGLEVFNEQFF. The CDR3 DNA is TGTGCCAGCAGTAGCATAGGACTAGAGGTCTTCAATGAGCAGTTCTTC. The V gene is TRBV28, the J gene TRBJ2-1; 7 bases align to TRBD2. The CDR3 length is 16 residues. CDR1 and CDR2 (germline): MDHEN, SYDVKM. V lost 5 bases to trimming and J lost 6 bases; unmatched junction nucleotides: 13.

This clonotype has ten or more counts. J is TRBJ1-2 and V is TRBV4-1; a possible D gene is TRBD1 (5 bases). The V gene's germline CDR1 is MGHRA and CDR2 YSYEKL. V shed 4 bases and J shed 1 base, with 16 bases lying between them. The CDR3 is 16 amino acids. CDR3 sequence reads: CASSLKTTADNYGYTF. Here the CDR3 DNA reads TGCGCCAGCAGCCTAAAGACGACAGCCGATAACTATGGCTACACCTTC.

The table lists this clonotype with many counts. V usage is TRBV6-1 and J usage is TRBJ1-3; TRBD1 aligns across 7 bases. With 5 bases clipped from V and 0 bases from J, the junction kept 13 bases outside the gene matches. From germline, CDR1 is MNHNS and CDR2 SASEGT. The CDR3 is 18 residues long. CDR3 nucleotides: TGTGCCAGCAGTCGGAGGACAGGACTACTGAGCTCTGGAAACACCATATATTTT. Protein: CASSRRTGLLSSGNTIYF.

This clonotype was counted at least ten times. This sequence joins TRBV18 and TRBJ2-2; TRBD1 matches at 7 bases. CDR3 length equals 16 residues. V lost 3 bases, J lost 3 bases, and 7 bases stayed unmatched. CDR1 is KGHSH and CDR2 is LQKENI in the germline V gene. The CDR3 is CASSPRQGSDTGELFF. DNA for the CDR3: TGTGCCAGCTCACCGCGACAGGGTAGTGACACCGGGGAGCTGTTTTTT.

In the case of this clonotype: A read error may be the cause here, since a much bigger clone is one base away. The chain combines TRBV12-3 or TRBV12-4 with TRBJ1-2, with no clear D. Trimming left V 3 bases short and J 7 bases short, with 9 bases between. The CDR3 is 12 residues long. DNA for the CDR3: TGTGCCAGCAGTTTTCCTGACTGTGGCTACACCTTC. Its translation is CASSFPDCGYTF.

Ten or more counts support this clonotype. The chain is built from TRBV20-1 and TRBJ2-4; TRBD2 matches at 11 bases. Germline assignment: CDR1 DFQATT and CDR2 SNEGSKA (reference sequence). The CDR3 contains 16 residues. Trimming at V came to 0 bases and at J to 0 bases, leaving 1 base not matched to a gene. The CDR3 nucleotides are TGCAGTGCTAGAGAGGGACTAGCGGTAGCCAAAAACATTCAGTACTTC. Its protein is CSAREGLAVAKNIQYF.